The text below deals with one T cell receptor (beta chain). The donors were all healthy and Caucasian. TCRdb itself ran the 5' RACE reads through MiXCR, one entry per CDR3 protein. Among 200,000 to 250,000 distinct CDR3 sequences listed, roughly 7.5% were seen once. The data were obtained in a study of identical twins. Separately, the same data were catalogued under a study of yellow fever vaccine responses in identical twins.

The source material was memory (CD45RO+) T cells sorted from blood. This TCR was sampled from a woman between 18 and 30 years old in good health.

The CDR3 sequence is CASSEQGLGSTEAFF. In DNA, the CDR3 is TGTGCCAGCAGTGAACAGGGGCTGGGTTCCACTGAAGCTTTCTTT. V is TRBV2 and J is TRBJ1-1; a possible D gene is TRBD1 (6 bases). The CDR3 consists of 15 residues. Trimming pared 2 bases from V and 4 bases from J, leaving 14 bases between. Looked up from germline, CDR1 is SNHLY and CDR2 is FYNNEI.